The source of this T cell receptor beta chain is a study of blood T cell repertoires in COVID-19. The V gene end was trimmed by 5 bases and the J gene end by 6 bases; junction bases not matched to a gene: 10. Germline V gives CDR1 LNHDA, CDR2 SQIVND (reference sequence). The CDR3 is 16 amino acids. Clones were sequenced by immunoSEQ multiplex PCR, and TCRdb holds only the in-frame ones, with some missing. The sample lists fewer than 200,000 clones; about 83% were seen once. The chain carries TRBV19 and TRBJ2-2, with 9 nucleotides matching TRBD1. What was sequenced was peripheral blood. The source of this sequence is a human donor in a cohort sampled during active COVID-19. For the CDR3, the DNA is TGTGCCAGTAGTTTCCGACAGGGGGGTTTCTCCGGGGAGCTGTTTTTT. It is translated as CASSFRQGGFSGELFF.